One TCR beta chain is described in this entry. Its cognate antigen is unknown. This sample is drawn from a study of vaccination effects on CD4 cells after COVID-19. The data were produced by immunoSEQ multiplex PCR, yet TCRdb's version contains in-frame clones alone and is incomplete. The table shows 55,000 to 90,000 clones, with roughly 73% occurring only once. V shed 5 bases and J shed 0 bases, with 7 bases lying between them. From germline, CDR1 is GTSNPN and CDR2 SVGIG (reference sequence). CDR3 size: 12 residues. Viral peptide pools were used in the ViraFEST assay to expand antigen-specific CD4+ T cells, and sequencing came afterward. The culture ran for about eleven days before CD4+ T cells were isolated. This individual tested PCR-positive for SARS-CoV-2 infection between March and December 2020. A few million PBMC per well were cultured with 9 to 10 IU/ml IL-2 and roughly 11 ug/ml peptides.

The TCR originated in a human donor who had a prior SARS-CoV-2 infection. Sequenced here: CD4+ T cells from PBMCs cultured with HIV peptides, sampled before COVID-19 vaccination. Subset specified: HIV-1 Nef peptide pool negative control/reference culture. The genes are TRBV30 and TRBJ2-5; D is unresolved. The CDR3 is CAWDWYQETQYF. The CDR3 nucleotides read TGTGCCTGGGACTGGTACCAAGAGACCCAGTACTTC. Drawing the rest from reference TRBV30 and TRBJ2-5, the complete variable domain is SQTIHQWPATLVQPVGSPLSLECTVEGTSNPNLYWYRQAAGRGLQLLFYSVGIGQISSEVPQNLSASRPQDRQFILSSKKLLLSDSGFYLCAWDWYQETQYFGPGTRLLVL.